The source of this T cell receptor beta chain is a study of T-cell memory formation after mild COVID-19. TCRdb re-analysed the 5' RACE reads in MiXCR, keeping a single row per CDR3 protein. Of over 95,000 distinct CDR3 sequences in the sample, about 20% are singletons; the top ten hold 41%. Trimming took off 10 bases at V and 0 bases at J, with 12 bases between the two ends. Germline V gene lookup returns CDR1 MNHEY and CDR2 SVGEGT. CDR3 length: 13 amino acids. The receptor was derived from a man in his late teens or twenties who had mild COVID-19 (a few samples of this study predate the infection). Cell type and time point are not known. The chain combines TRBV6-2 or TRBV6-3 with TRBJ1-2; possible D gene TRBD1, 6 bases. Sequencing used PBMCs or a T cell subset sorted from them (not recorded which). CDR3 in DNA: TGTGCCACCCTGGACAGCCCTAACTATGGCTACACCTTC. This encodes CATLDSPNYGYTF.